The clone carrying this TCR beta chain was observed a few times. The antigen remains undetermined. What was amplified from RNA transcripts were TCR beta CDR3 regions. A set of HTBI primers served as the primers for a first-round RT-PCR of the TCR CDR3. TCRdb fed the multiplex PCR reads into MiXCR, producing one record per CDR3 protein. This sample has 450,000 to 500,000 distinct CDR3 sequences, with under 25% found just once. These data come from a study of T cells in Graves' hyperthyroidism and ophthalmopathy. Study details: The initial diagnosis was the point when peripheral blood was collected, ahead of any treatment. Overall study results and limits: Ophthalmopathy was identified by the model a median about six months ahead of onset. Blood also held most thyroid clonotypes expanded beyond 0.001.

It was less than 13 ml of fresh peripheral blood that supplied the PBMCs. Trimming took off 4 bases at V and 2 bases at J, with 8 bases between the two ends. The CDR3 length is 14 residues. This chain joins TRBV12-3 or TRBV12-4 and TRBJ2-2; D not certain. Sequencing was carried out using blood. The TCR comes from an older woman with Graves' ophthalmopathy. The CDR3 nucleotides are TGTGCCAGCAGTTGGTCGACAAACACCGGGGAGCTGTTTTTT. This translates into CASSWSTNTGELFF.